These 10 T cell receptor beta chains originate from one sample sequenced in a study of T cell responses to AZD1222 COVID-19 vaccine. Libraries were prepared by immunoSEQ multiplex PCR; TCRdb keeps only in-frame clonotypes and omits some of them. In the table there are roughly 20,000 clones, 82% of which are singletons. The sample here was peripheral blood, taken on day 0 of AZD1222 vaccination. The receptors derive from an adult in good health.

V and J are TRBV5-4 and TRBJ2-7; D is possibly TRBD1 (6 bases). Trimming shortened V by 4 bases and J by 5 bases, and 13 bases separated the two germline ends. The V gene's germline CDR1 is SGHNT and CDR2 YYREEE (reference sequence). There are 13 residues in the CDR3. The DNA of the CDR3 is TGTGCCAGCAGCGCCGCAGGGGTGGACGAGCAGTACTTC. Protein product: CASSAAGVDEQYF.

This clone has a handful of counts. This chain links TRBV7-9 with TRBJ2-7; no reliable D call. Trimming cost V 4 bases and J 3 bases, with 10 bases left between them. Germline CDR1 is SEHNR and CDR2 is FQNEAQ (reference sequence). The CDR3 runs to 13 residues. The CDR3, as DNA: TGTGCCAGCAGCTCCCCACACAGCTACGAGCAGTACTTC. It translates to CASSSPHSYEQYF.

The chain carries TRBV7-2 and TRBJ2-5; TRBD2 aligns across 9 bases. CDR3 size: 16 residues. The junction had 7 bases not matched to a gene; V was cut back by 5 bases and J by 0 bases. Germline CDR1 reads SGHTA; CDR2 reads FQGNSA. CDR3 protein: CASSQAAGGYQETQYF. CDR3 nucleotides: TGTGCCAGCAGCCAGGCAGCGGGGGGATACCAAGAGACCCAGTACTTC. The whole variable domain, filled in from reference TRBV7-2 and TRBJ2-5, reads GAGVSQSPSNKVTEKGKDVELRCDPISGHTALYWYRQSLGQGLEFLIYFQGNSAPDKSGLPSDRFSAERTGGSVSTLTIQRTQQEDSAVYLCASSQAAGGYQETQYFGPGTRLLVL.

The chain combines TRBV3-1 (or the pseudogene TRBV3-2) with TRBJ2-7; 12 nucleotides align to TRBD2. V gave up 4 bases and J gave up 3 bases; unmatched junction bases: 4. The germline gives CDR1 LGHDT, CDR2 YNNKEL (reference sequence). The length of the CDR3 is 15 residues. The CDR3 region has the DNA TGTGCCAGCAGCCTTACTAGCGGGAGGAACTACGAGCAGTACTTC. Protein sequence: CASSLTSGRNYEQYF.

V and J are TRBV6-5 and TRBJ2-5; 11 bases are a match to TRBD2. Germline lookup yields CDR1 MNHEY and CDR2 SVGAGI. V was clipped by 6 bases and J by 5 bases; unmatched bases: 8. The CDR3 runs 15 residues. CDR3: CASRGVTSGMETQYF. The CDR3 nucleotides read TGTGCCAGCAGGGGGGTGACTAGCGGGATGGAGACCCAGTACTTC.

In its sample, this clone was seen once. The junction does not match germline at one end; this may be a read error. The sample has other DNA sequences that encode this CDR3 too. CDR3 protein: CASSSGFSGNTIYF. CDR3 in DNA: TGCGCCAGCAGCTCAGGGTTCTCTGGAAACACCATATATTTT. The rearrangement joins TRBV7-8 to TRBJ1-3, with D tentatively TRBD1 (5 bases). The CDR3 spans 14 residues. Looked up from germline, CDR1 is SGHVS and CDR2 is FQNEAQ.

This clone was seen once. V gene TRBV7-9 combines with J gene TRBJ2-2, with TRBD2 matching 7 bases. V gave up 5 bases and J gave up 6 bases; unmatched junction bases: 6. The germline V gene encodes CDR1 SEHNR and CDR2 FQNEAQ (reference sequence). The CDR3 totals 14 residues. The CDR3 DNA follows: TGTGCCAGCAGCCTCGAGCGGGAAGCCGGGGAGCTGTTTTTT. Protein sequence: CASSLEREAGELFF.

The V call is TRBV6-5, the J call TRBJ1-5, with D perhaps TRBD1 (6 bases). Trimming pared 8 bases from V and 3 bases from J, leaving 11 bases between. The CDR3 extends over 13 amino acids. Germline values: CDR1 MNHEY, CDR2 SVGAGI. As DNA, the CDR3 is TGTGCCAGCCGACAGGAAATCAATCAGCCCCAGCATTTT. It codes for CASRQEINQPQHF.

This clone has only one observation. The V call is TRBV30, the J call TRBJ2-3, with D unclear. CDR1 and CDR2 from the germline V gene are GTSNPN and SVGIG (reference sequence). The CDR3 totals 13 residues. Trimming took 0 bases from V and 0 from J, leaving 4 bases between them. The chain's CDR3 is CAWSVHSTDTQYF. As DNA, the CDR3 is TGTGCCTGGAGTGTGCACAGCACAGATACGCAGTATTTT.

The chain carries TRBV16 and TRBJ1-5, with D unresolved. The CDR3 extends over 13 amino acids. V dropped 8 bases and J dropped 0 bases, with 8 bases sitting between them. CDR1 is KGHSY, CDR2 FQNENV, per germline. The CDR3 reads CASGSNSNQPQHF. In DNA form, the CDR3 reads TGTGCCAGCGGCTCGAATAGCAATCAGCCCCAGCATTTT.